One and the same sample provided the 21 T cell receptor beta chains below, sequenced in a study of shared T cell receptors in the human thymus. TCRdb's table, derived via immunoSEQ multiplex PCR, lists solely in-frame clones and lacks some. The sample holds hundreds of thousands of clones; more than 70% are singletons and the top ten take just under 0.0095%. This sample was shared with a second study, whose subject was human thymus T cells.

The sample consisted of thymocytes. These receptors all stem from a boy less than two years old with a congenital heart defect.

The rearrangement uses TRBV5-1 and TRBJ1-2, with D possibly matching TRBD1 (6 bases). The germline V gene encodes CDR1 SGHRS and CDR2 YFSETQ. The CDR3 is 14 residues long. The V end lost 5 bases, the J end lost 0 bases, and 11 bases lay between the germline ends. The CDR3 bases are TGCGCCAGCAGATGGCAGGGGCCTAACTATGGCTACACCTTC. Its translation: CASRWQGPNYGYTF.

V is TRBV18 and J is TRBJ2-7; 7 nucleotides line up with TRBD1. The CDR3 consists of 18 residues. Germline CDR1 is KGHSH and CDR2 is LQKENI. V was pared by 3 bases and J by 4 bases, with 18 bases of the junction left unmatched. This CDR3 is CASSPLTLRDRGMYEQYF. The CDR3 region has the DNA TGTGCCAGCTCACCTTTGACCCTAAGGGACAGAGGGATGTACGAGCAGTACTTC.

This clone showed up just once. V usage is TRBV9 and J usage is TRBJ2-7; 9 nucleotides agree with TRBD2. Germline lookup yields CDR1 SGDLS and CDR2 YYNGEE. This CDR3 has 15 amino acids. The junction had 4 bases not matched to a gene; V was cut back by 0 bases and J by 3 bases. The CDR3 DNA reads TGTGCCAGCAGCGTAGGGGATAGCGGGAGCTACGAGCAGTACTTC. Residues: CASSVGDSGSYEQYF.

The chain links TRBV5-1 to TRBJ2-1; TRBD2 is a possible D gene (7 bases). The germline V gene encodes CDR1 SGHRS and CDR2 YFSETQ. V was clipped by 0 bases and J by 7 bases, with 14 bases between them. The CDR3 length is 15 residues. DNA of the CDR3: TGCGCCAGCAGCTTGGTTCGGGGGGCCTCTAATGAGCAGTTCTTC. It yields the protein CASSLVRGASNEQFF.

The chain is built from TRBV7-2 and TRBJ1-2, with no clear D. The CDR3 loop spans 16 amino acids. The germline V gene encodes CDR1 SGHTA and CDR2 FQGNSA. The V gene lost 2 bases and the J gene lost 4 bases, with 17 bases spanning the gap. The CDR3 sequence: CASSLSVPGLSYGYTF. The CDR3 DNA is TGTGCCAGCAGCTTAAGTGTTCCGGGTCTAAGCTATGGCTACACCTTC.

V gene TRBV6-5 combines with J gene TRBJ1-1; D is ambiguous. Trimming left V 11 bases short and J 10 bases short, with 8 bases between. Germline values: CDR1 MNHEY, CDR2 SVGAGI. The CDR3 is made up of 8 amino acids. CDR3 nucleotides: TGTGCCTGGCCAAGAGCTTTCTTT. As protein: CAWPRAFF.

The chain has TRBV5-4 and TRBJ2-3; TRBD2 agrees at 10 bases. Germline CDR1 SGHNT, CDR2 YYREEE (reference sequence). V gave up 4 bases and J gave up 1 base; unmatched junction bases: 3. The CDR3 spans 15 residues. In DNA form, the CDR3 reads TGTGCCAGCAGCAACACTAGCGGGGGCACAGATACGCAGTATTTT. Its protein is CASSNTSGGTDTQYF.

This sequence joins TRBV6-5 and TRBJ1-2, with TRBD1 matching over 7 bases. Germline V gives CDR1 MNHEY, CDR2 SVGAGI. The V and J ends lost 6 bases and 3 bases, in that order; junction bases with no gene match: 7. This CDR3 has 14 amino acids. CDR3 in DNA: TGTGCCAGCAGCCGCACAGGGGACCACTATGGCTACACCTTC. Protein sequence: CASSRTGDHYGYTF.

Only a few counts were recorded for this clone. J is TRBJ2-7 and V is TRBV5-1; 11 bases are a match to TRBD1. Looked up from germline, CDR1 is SGHRS and CDR2 is YFSETQ. Trimming took 0 bases from V and 5 from J; bases not matched to a gene: 7. The CDR3 sequence is 16 residues long. CDR3 in DNA: TGCGCCAGCAGCTTGGGGGGGGACAGGGGGGCAAACGAGCAGTACTTC. Its protein is CASSLGGDRGANEQYF.

The V and J genes are TRBV7-9 and TRBJ2-7, with 11 bases aligning to TRBD2. Germline V gene lookup returns CDR1 SEHNR and CDR2 FQNEAQ (reference sequence). The CDR3 spans 16 residues. The V segment lost 5 bases and the J segment 2 bases; nucleotides outside the gene matches: 8. CDR3 DNA sequence: TGTGCCAGCAGCCCCGGGACTAGCGGTGACCCCTACGAGCAGTACTTC. It is translated as CASSPGTSGDPYEQYF.

The CDR3 loop is CASSLGGRGRVSYEQYF. In DNA form, the CDR3 reads TGTGCCAGCAGCTTAGGGGGGCGCGGGAGGGTCTCCTACGAGCAGTACTTC. This rearrangement joins TRBV7-6 to TRBJ2-7; 9 bases are a match to TRBD2. Germline V lookup: CDR1 SGHVS, CDR2 FNYEAQ. The junction had 7 bases not matched to a gene; V was cut back by 1 base and J by 0 bases. CDR3 length: 17 residues. Complete variable domain (other parts from reference TRBV7-6 and TRBJ2-7): GAGVSQSPRYKVTKRGQDVALRCDPISGHVSLYWYRQALGQGPEFLTYFNYEAQQDKSGLPNDRFSAERPEGSISTLTIQRTEQRDSAMYRCASSLGGRGRVSYEQYFGPGTRLTVT.

CDR3 nucleotides: TGTGCCAGTAGTATAGAGGACCGGGACAGTAACACTCGCGGCAATCAGCCCCAGCATTTT. Its translation: CASSIEDRDSNTRGNQPQHF. The J gene is TRBJ1-5, the V gene TRBV19, with TRBD1 matching over 7 bases. V lost 0 bases and J lost 2; bases outside the gene matches: 16. Germline V lookup: CDR1 LNHDA, CDR2 SQIVND (reference sequence). The CDR3 has 20 residues.

The J gene is TRBJ2-4, the V gene TRBV7-6, with TRBD2 matching 11 bases. CDR3 length: 18 residues. The germline V gene encodes CDR1 SGHVS and CDR2 FNYEAQ. Trimming cost V 1 base and J 2 bases; bases outside gene matches: 7. DNA for the CDR3: TGTGCCAGCAGCTTAGGTGGTAGCGGGGGGGCTTCCAAAAACATTCAGTACTTC. Translating gives CASSLGGSGGASKNIQYF.

The chain employs TRBV7-9 and TRBJ1-1, with a weak D call TRBD1 (5 bases). The CDR3 spans 14 residues. Trimming stripped 1 base from V and 11 bases from J, with 17 bases between. Germline values: CDR1 SEHNR, CDR2 FQNEAQ (reference sequence). The CDR3: CASSLVTGFNWAFF. The CDR3 region has the DNA TGTGCCAGCAGCTTAGTTACAGGATTCAATTGGGCTTTCTTT. The whole variable domain, filled in from reference TRBV7-9 and TRBJ1-1, reads DTGVSQNPRHKITKRGQNVTFRCDPISEHNRLYWYRQTLGQGPEFLTYFQNEAQLEKSRLLSDRFSAERPKGSFSTLEIQRTEQGDSAMYLCASSLVTGFNWAFFGQGTRLTVV.

The chain uses TRBV7-9 and TRBJ1-1; 9 bases align to TRBD1. CDR3 length equals 16 residues. Germline CDR1 is SEHNR and CDR2 is FQNEAQ (reference sequence). Germline trimming cut 5 bases from V and 0 bases from J; bases unmatched to any gene: 7. CDR3 residues: CASSAKQGALNTEAFF. Written as DNA, the CDR3 is TGTGCCAGCAGCGCAAAACAGGGGGCACTGAACACTGAAGCTTTCTTT.

This chain connects TRBV5-1 to TRBJ2-3, with 14 bases matching TRBD2. Germline CDR1 reads SGHRS; CDR2 reads YFSETQ. V lost 4 bases to trimming and J lost 4 bases; unmatched junction nucleotides: 2. The CDR3 contains 15 residues. CDR3 nucleotide sequence: TGCGCCAGCAGCCCGGGACTAGCGGGAGCAGATACGCAGTATTTT. It translates to CASSPGLAGADTQYF. The full variable domain, rest sourced from reference TRBV5-1 and TRBJ2-3, is KAGVTQTPRYLIKTRGQQVTLSCSPISGHRSVSWYQQTPGQGLQFLFEYFSETQRNKGNFPGRFSGRQFSNSRSEMNVSTLELGDSALYLCASSPGLAGADTQYFGPGTRLTVL.

This chain joins TRBV30 and TRBJ2-7, with TRBD2 identical over 8 bases. Looked up from germline, CDR1 is GTSNPN and CDR2 is SVGIG (reference sequence). The CDR3 runs 14 residues. Trimming at V came to 5 bases and at J to 4 bases, leaving 10 bases not matched to a gene. Here the CDR3 DNA reads TGTGCCTGGGCGACTAGCGAAGTGAGGTACGAGCAGTACTTC. Translation: CAWATSEVRYEQYF.

The V and J genes are TRBV30 and TRBJ2-3, with 12 bases that match TRBD2. This CDR3 spans 16 amino acids. The germline V gene has CDR1 GTSNPN and CDR2 SVGIG (reference sequence). V shed 5 bases and J 4 bases; nucleotides not matched to a gene: 10. As DNA, the CDR3 is TGTGCCTGGGGGGGGGCTAGCGGGAGGGTTCCAGATACGCAGTATTTT. Amino acids: CAWGGASGRVPDTQYF.

The chain joins TRBV28 to TRBJ1-5; D is unresolved. This CDR3 is built from 12 residues. V gave up 3 bases and J gave up 6 bases, with 6 bases separating them. Germline CDR1 MDHEN, CDR2 SYDVKM. CDR3 amino acids: CASSFLPQPQHF. The CDR3 DNA sequence: TGTGCCAGCAGTTTTCTCCCTCAGCCCCAGCATTTT.

The gene calls are TRBV5-8 and TRBJ1-1; D is uncertain. Germline CDR1 and CDR2: SGHTS and YDEGEE. The V gene lost 0 bases and the J gene lost 0 bases, with 12 bases spanning the gap. There are 16 residues in the CDR3. CDR3 in DNA: TGTGCCAGCAGCTTGGAAGGCTATACAGTGAACACTGAAGCTTTCTTT. Encoded protein: CASSLEGYTVNTEAFF.

The J gene is TRBJ2-7, the V gene TRBV10-3; the D gene is possibly TRBD1 (6 bases). CDR1 is ENHRY and CDR2 is SYGVKD in the germline V gene. V gave up 6 bases and J gave up 0 bases, with 6 bases separating them. The CDR3 consists of 12 residues. The CDR3 sequence: CAIRDSSYEQYF. CDR3 sequence (DNA): TGTGCCATCAGGGACAGCTCCTACGAGCAGTACTTC.